A single sample gave rise to the 15 T cell receptor beta chains below, sequenced in a study of blood T cell repertoires in COVID-19. Libraries were prepared by immunoSEQ multiplex PCR; TCRdb keeps only in-frame clonotypes and omits some of them. The sample shows hundreds of thousands of clones, over 75% of them seen only once. The sample consisted of PBMCs or T cells enriched from blood (not recorded which). The receptor source for this set is a man younger than 40 who had recovered from COVID-19.

The chain has TRBV7-2 and TRBJ1-5; TRBD1 matches at 8 bases. CDR1 is SGHTA and CDR2 is FQGNSA in the germline V gene. Trimming removed 5 bases from V and 6 bases from J; junction bases left unmatched: 12. The CDR3 is made up of 16 amino acids. Here the CDR3 reads CASSPRQRTGSQPQHF. The CDR3 DNA reads TGTGCCAGCAGCCCCCGGCAAAGGACAGGGAGTCAGCCCCAGCATTTT.

The chain carries TRBV12-5 and TRBJ2-7, with TRBD2 matching 8 bases. The germline V gene encodes CDR1 LGHNT and CDR2 FRNRAP. CDR3 length: 15 amino acids. J gave up 4 bases and V 4 bases, and 9 bases lay outside the gene matches. The CDR3 loop is CASGWVAGTEYEQYF. CDR3 nucleotides: TGTGCTAGTGGTTGGGTAGCGGGGACCGAATACGAGCAGTACTTC.

The chain has TRBV6-5 and TRBJ2-7; D is possibly TRBD2 (5 bases). V was clipped by 0 bases and J by 0 bases, with 9 bases between them. From germline, CDR1 is MNHEY and CDR2 SVGAGI. The CDR3 sequence is 15 residues long. The CDR3 spells CASSYSIDYSYEQYF. In DNA, the CDR3 is TGTGCCAGCAGTTACTCCATTGACTACTCCTACGAGCAGTACTTC.

This chain connects TRBV18 to TRBJ2-7; TRBD2 aligns across 10 bases. V was pared by 6 bases and J by 6 bases, with 11 bases of the junction left unmatched. Germline assignment: CDR1 KGHSH and CDR2 LQKENI. This CDR3 has 15 amino acids. The CDR3 reads CASSPKLAGLGEQYF. CDR3 coding DNA: TGTGCCAGCTCTCCTAAACTAGCGGGATTAGGCGAGCAGTACTTC.

This chain links TRBV7-3 with TRBJ1-5; D is ambiguous. Trimming took off 5 bases at V and 7 bases at J, with 12 bases between the two ends. Germline assignment: CDR1 SGHTA and CDR2 FQGTGA. There are 13 residues in the CDR3. Written as DNA, the CDR3 is TGTGCCAGCAGCACTGGCCCGGGGCAGCCCCAGCATTTT. It translates to CASSTGPGQPQHF.

The rearrangement uses TRBV5-4 and TRBJ2-3; TRBD2 matches 7 bases. Germline CDR1 is SGHNT and CDR2 is YYREEE (reference sequence). Unmatched junction bases numbered 4, after V lost 3 bases and J lost 3 bases. The CDR3 is 14 amino acids. The CDR3 loop is CASSSAGRTDTQYF. As DNA, the CDR3 is TGTGCCAGCAGCTCAGCGGGGAGGACAGATACGCAGTATTTT.

V and J are TRBV14 and TRBJ2-1, with 11 nucleotides matching TRBD2. Germline values: CDR1 SGHDN, CDR2 FVKESK. The V gene end was trimmed by 4 bases and the J gene end by 5 bases; junction bases not matched to a gene: 1. There are 14 residues in the CDR3. The CDR3 region is CASSLGLADNEQFF. Written as DNA, the CDR3 is TGTGCCAGCAGCCTGGGACTAGCGGACAATGAGCAGTTCTTC.

About this clone itself: A much more abundant neighbour one base away suggests this may be a read error. Within the sample, other DNA sequences also encode this same CDR3. The chain links TRBV9 to TRBJ1-4; TRBD1 matches at 10 bases. V shed 4 bases and J 8 bases; nucleotides not matched to a gene: 2. The germline gives CDR1 SGDLS, CDR2 YYNGEE. CDR3 length equals 13 residues. The CDR3 nucleotides read TGTGCCAGCAGCCGGACAGGGGGGGAAAAACTGTTTTTT. Amino acids: CASSRTGGEKLFF.

This chain uses TRBV3-1 (or the pseudogene TRBV3-2) with TRBJ2-7; 11 bases match TRBD1. CDR1 and CDR2 (germline): LGHDT, YNNKEL (reference sequence). The CDR3 runs 15 residues. With V trimmed by 6 bases and J by 2 bases, 6 bases remained unmatched. CDR3 bases: TGTGCCAGCAGTCTCGGGACAGGGGGTCCCTACGAGCAGTACTTC. Its protein is CASSLGTGGPYEQYF.

This clone occurred once. J is TRBJ2-1 and V is TRBV6-4, with 11 bases lining up with TRBD2. In germline, CDR1 is MRHNA, CDR2 SNTAGT. CDR3 size: 16 residues. The V gene end was trimmed by 6 bases and the J gene end by 3 bases; junction bases not matched to a gene: 7. CDR3 nucleotides: TGTGCCAGCAGCCGTTCCGGGACTAGCGGCTACAATGAGCAGTTCTTC. It specifies CASSRSGTSGYNEQFF.

The rearrangement uses TRBV6-5 and TRBJ2-4; 7 bases fit TRBD2. This CDR3 has 14 residues. V shed 10 bases and J 8 bases; nucleotides not matched to a gene: 14. Germline V gene lookup returns CDR1 MNHEY and CDR2 SVGAGI. This CDR3 reads CATLLGGTVDIQYF. CDR3 coding DNA: TGTGCCACCCTCTTGGGAGGGACCGTCGACATTCAGTACTTC.

The V gene is TRBV29-1, the J gene TRBJ1-4; perhaps TRBD1 as D (5 bases). This CDR3 region has 15 residues. The V gene lost 0 bases and the J gene lost 3 bases, with 11 bases spanning the gap. CDR1 and CDR2 from the germline V gene are SQVTM and ANQGSEA. The CDR3 DNA is TGCAGCGTTGAAGATCCAGGGAAAGCTAATGAAAAACTGTTTTTT. It specifies CSVEDPGKANEKLFF.

The genes are TRBV19 and TRBJ2-1; 9 nucleotides agree with TRBD2. After removal of 1 base from V and 1 base from J, the junction contained 5 bases not matched to a gene. The CDR3 has 17 residues. The V gene's germline CDR1 is LNHDA and CDR2 SQIVND (reference sequence). As DNA, the CDR3 is TGTGCCAGTAGTATAGCGGGCGGGAGGGTTTCCTACAATGAGCAGTTCTTC. Translating it yields CASSIAGGRVSYNEQFF.

This clone is a singleton in its sample. J is TRBJ1-4 and V is TRBV5-1; tentatively, D is TRBD1 (6 bases). Germline assignment: CDR1 SGHRS and CDR2 YFSETQ. The CDR3 has 14 residues. V lost 2 bases to trimming and J lost 4 bases, with 9 bases between them. As DNA, the CDR3 is TGCGCCAGCAGCTTACAGGGTGGTAATGAAAAACTGTTTTTT. It is translated as CASSLQGGNEKLFF.

The genes are TRBV6-5 and TRBJ2-1, with 11 bases identical to TRBD2. The CDR3 extends over 14 amino acids. J lost 4 bases, V lost 7 bases, and 3 bases had no gene match. Germline CDR1 is MNHEY and CDR2 is SVGAGI. CDR3 sequence reads: CASMLAGGYNEQFF. The DNA of the CDR3 is TGTGCCAGCATGCTAGCGGGAGGTTACAATGAGCAGTTCTTC.